The rows below give T cell receptor beta chains drawn from one sample of a study of T cell responses to AZD1222 COVID-19 vaccine. The method was immunoSEQ multiplex PCR; TCRdb's version includes in-frame clones alone and lacks a portion of them. The sample lists more than 110,000 clones; 80% to 95% were seen once. The sample was peripheral blood, taken on day 0 of AZD1222 vaccination. The receptors derive from an adult in good health. Each CDR3 is given with its conserved first and last residue. D genes are given only for firm matches. Size values are once, few and many counts, or a class for expanded clones, and some rows have none.

v_gene	d_gene	abundance	len	j_gene	CDR3nt	CDR3aa
TRBV15	-	-	14	TRBJ1-5	TGTGCCACCAGCAGAGGACAGCTGAATCAGCCCCAGCATTTT	CATSRGQLNQPQHF
TRBV29-1	-	-	13	TRBJ1-1	TGCAGCGTTCTAACCAGACGGAACACTGAAGCTTTCTTT	CSVLTRRNTEAFF
TRBV5-6	-	-	11	TRBJ2-7	TGTGCCAGCAGCTCCCTTGGCGAGCAGTACTTC	CASSSLGEQYF
TRBV6-2/TRBV6-3	-	-	16	TRBJ2-7	TGTGCCAGCAGCCCACGGGGCCAAGGAAGCTCCTACGAGCAGTACTTC	CASSPRGQGSSYEQYF
TRBV10-3	TRBD1	-	18	TRBJ2-3	TGTGCCGCCCATCATGGACAGGAGAACCCAATACGCACAGATACGCAGTATTTT	CAAHHGQENPIRTDTQYF
TRBV2	-	-	11	TRBJ2-5	TGTGCCAGCAGTGAACAGCGGACCCAGTACTTC	CASSEQRTQYF
TRBV10-3	-	-	11	TRBJ1-2	TGTGCCATCAGTGACCAGCGCTTATCCACCTTC	CAISDQRLSTF
TRBV28	TRBD1	-	17	TRBJ1-3	TGTGCCAGCAGCGCACAGGGGGCTCTAGGGTCTGGAAACACCATATATTTT	CASSAQGALGSGNTIYF
TRBV7-2	-	-	13	TRBJ1-1	TGTGCCAGCAGCTCGGACACGGGCACTGAAGCTTTCTTT	CASSSDTGTEAFF
TRBV5-6	-	-	14	TRBJ1-1	TGTGCCAGCAGCTTTGGAGGGGTGAACACTGAAGCTTTCTTT	CASSFGGVNTEAFF
TRBV10-3	TRBD2	-	16	TRBJ2-1	TGTGCCATCAGTCCTAGCGGGAGGGCCGGCCACAATGAGCAGTTCTTC	CAISPSGRAGHNEQFF
TRBV28	TRBD1	-	15	TRBJ1-6	TGTGCCAGCAGTTTACGGACAGGGGGTTTTTCACCCCTCCACTTT	CASSLRTGGFSPLHF
TRBV28	-	-	15	TRBJ2-5	TGTGCCAGCAGTTTACCGGCAGGGGAATTAAAGACCCAGTACTTC	CASSLPAGELKTQYF
TRBV6-5	-	-	13	TRBJ2-3	TGTGCCATACGGGGCCCTCCTGAGGATACGCAGTATTTT	CAIRGPPEDTQYF
TRBV6-5	-	-	14	TRBJ1-2	TGTGCCAGCAGGGCCCCAGGGACTAACTATGGCTACACCTTC	CASRAPGTNYGYTF
TRBV19	-	-	15	TRBJ2-3	TGTGCCAGTAGTATAGGGAGGGGGGCAACAGATACGCAGTATTTT	CASSIGRGATDTQYF
TRBV20-1	-	once	12	TRBJ2-7	TGCAGTGCTAGTCCCCGCTCCTACGAGCAGTACTTC	CSASPRSYEQYF
TRBV6-5	TRBD2	-	15	TRBJ2-5	TGTGCCTGTTCTTTAGGACTAGCGTATCAAGAGACCCAGTACTTC	CACSLGLAYQETQYF
TRBV30	TRBD1	-	14	TRBJ1-2	TGTGCCAGCGCCCGGGACAGGGGGTCCTATGGCTACACCTTC	CASARDRGSYGYTF
TRBV20-1	-	-	15	TRBJ2-5	TGCAGTGCTAGTGCTTCCCAGGGGACCCAAGAGACCCAGTACTTC	CSASASQGTQETQYF
TRBV30	TRBD2	once	15	TRBJ2-2	TGTGCCTGGAAAGAGGGAGGGCGTGGAAGCGGGGAGCTGTTTTTT	CAWKEGGRGSGELFF
TRBV4-2	-	-	14	TRBJ1-6	TGTGCCAGCAGCTTAAGGGCGGGGGACTTCACCCTCCACTTT	CASSLRAGDFTLHF
TRBV19	-	-	15	TRBJ2-1	TGTGCCAGTAGTGGATCCGTGGGGGCCTACAATGAGCAGTTCTTC	CASSGSVGAYNEQFF